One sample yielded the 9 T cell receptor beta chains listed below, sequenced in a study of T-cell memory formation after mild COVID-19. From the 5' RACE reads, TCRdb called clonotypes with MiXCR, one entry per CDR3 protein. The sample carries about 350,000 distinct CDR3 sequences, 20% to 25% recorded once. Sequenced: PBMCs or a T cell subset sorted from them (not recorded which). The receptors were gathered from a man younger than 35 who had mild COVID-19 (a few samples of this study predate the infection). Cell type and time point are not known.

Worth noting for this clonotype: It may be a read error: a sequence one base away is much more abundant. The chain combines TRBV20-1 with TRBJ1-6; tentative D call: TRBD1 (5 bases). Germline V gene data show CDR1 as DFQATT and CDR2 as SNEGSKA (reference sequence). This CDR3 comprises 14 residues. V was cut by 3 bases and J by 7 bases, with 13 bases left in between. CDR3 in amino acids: CSARLGVNNSPLHF. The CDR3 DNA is TGCAGTGCTAGGTTGGGGGTCAACAATTCACCCCTCCACTTT.

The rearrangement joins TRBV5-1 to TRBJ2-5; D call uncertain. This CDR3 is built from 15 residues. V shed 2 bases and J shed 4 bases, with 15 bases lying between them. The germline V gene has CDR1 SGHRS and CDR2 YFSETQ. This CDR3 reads CASSLVGWSGETQYF. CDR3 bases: TGCGCCAGCAGCTTAGTCGGCTGGTCCGGAGAGACCCAGTACTTC.

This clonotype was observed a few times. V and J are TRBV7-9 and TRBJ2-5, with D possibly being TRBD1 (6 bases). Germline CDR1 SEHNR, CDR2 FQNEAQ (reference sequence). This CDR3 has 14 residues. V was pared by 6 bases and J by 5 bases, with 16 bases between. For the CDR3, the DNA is TGTGCCAGCAGGCCCAGTGGGGGCCTGGAGACCCAGTACTTC. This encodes CASRPSGGLETQYF.

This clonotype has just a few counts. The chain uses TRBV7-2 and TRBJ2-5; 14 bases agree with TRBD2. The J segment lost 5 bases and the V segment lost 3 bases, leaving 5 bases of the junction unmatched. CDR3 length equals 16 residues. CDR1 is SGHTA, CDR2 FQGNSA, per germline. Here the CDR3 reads CASSFGTSGGRETQYF. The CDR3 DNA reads TGTGCCAGCAGCTTCGGGACTAGCGGGGGTCGGGAGACCCAGTACTTC. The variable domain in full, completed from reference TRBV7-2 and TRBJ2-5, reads GAGVSQSPSNKVTEKGKDVELRCDPISGHTALYWYRQSLGQGLEFLIYFQGNSAPDKSGLPSDRFSAERTGGSVSTLTIQRTQQEDSAVYLCASSFGTSGGRETQYFGPGTRLLVL.

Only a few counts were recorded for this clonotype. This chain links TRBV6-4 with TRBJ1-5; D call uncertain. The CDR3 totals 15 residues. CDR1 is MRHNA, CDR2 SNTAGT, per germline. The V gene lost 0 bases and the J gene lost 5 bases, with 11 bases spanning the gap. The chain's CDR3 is CASSDSSHADQPQHF. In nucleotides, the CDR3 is TGTGCCAGCAGTGACTCGTCCCATGCTGATCAGCCCCAGCATTTT.

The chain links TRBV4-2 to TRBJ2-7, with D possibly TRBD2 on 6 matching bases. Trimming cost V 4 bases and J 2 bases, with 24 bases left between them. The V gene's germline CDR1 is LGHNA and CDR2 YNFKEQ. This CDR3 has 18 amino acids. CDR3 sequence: CASSRKLRGNDLPYEQYF. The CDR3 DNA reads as TGTGCCAGCAGCCGGAAACTCCGGGGGAACGATCTCCCCTACGAGCAGTACTTC.

The CDR3 DNA reads as TGTGCCACCAGCAGAAAAGGCGGAACAATCTACAATGAGCAGTTCTTC. This gives the protein CATSRKGGTIYNEQFF. This chain links TRBV15 with TRBJ2-1; D unclear. In germline, CDR1 is LNHNV, CDR2 YYDKDF (reference sequence). The V end was cut by 2 bases, the J end by 3 bases, with 14 bases between. The CDR3 is made up of 16 amino acids.

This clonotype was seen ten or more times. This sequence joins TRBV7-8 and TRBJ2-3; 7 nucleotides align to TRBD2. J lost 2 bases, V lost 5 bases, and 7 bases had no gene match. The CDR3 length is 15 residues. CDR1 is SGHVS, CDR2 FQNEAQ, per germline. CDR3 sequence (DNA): TGTGCCAGCAGCCAAAAGCGGGGCCTCACAGATACGCAGTATTTT. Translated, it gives CASSQKRGLTDTQYF. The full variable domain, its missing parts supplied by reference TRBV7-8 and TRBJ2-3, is GAGVSQSPRYKVAKRGQDVALRCDPISGHVSLFWYQQALGQGPEFLTYFQNEAQLDKSGLPSDRFFAERPEGSVSTLKIQRTQQEDSAVYLCASSQKRGLTDTQYFGPGTRLTVL.

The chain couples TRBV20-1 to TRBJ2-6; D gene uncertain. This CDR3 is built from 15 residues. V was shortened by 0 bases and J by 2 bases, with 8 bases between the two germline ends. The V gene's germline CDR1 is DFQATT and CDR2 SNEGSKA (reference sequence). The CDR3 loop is CSARDRSTGANVLTF. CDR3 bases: TGCAGTGCTAGAGATCGCAGTACTGGGGCCAACGTCCTGACTTTC.